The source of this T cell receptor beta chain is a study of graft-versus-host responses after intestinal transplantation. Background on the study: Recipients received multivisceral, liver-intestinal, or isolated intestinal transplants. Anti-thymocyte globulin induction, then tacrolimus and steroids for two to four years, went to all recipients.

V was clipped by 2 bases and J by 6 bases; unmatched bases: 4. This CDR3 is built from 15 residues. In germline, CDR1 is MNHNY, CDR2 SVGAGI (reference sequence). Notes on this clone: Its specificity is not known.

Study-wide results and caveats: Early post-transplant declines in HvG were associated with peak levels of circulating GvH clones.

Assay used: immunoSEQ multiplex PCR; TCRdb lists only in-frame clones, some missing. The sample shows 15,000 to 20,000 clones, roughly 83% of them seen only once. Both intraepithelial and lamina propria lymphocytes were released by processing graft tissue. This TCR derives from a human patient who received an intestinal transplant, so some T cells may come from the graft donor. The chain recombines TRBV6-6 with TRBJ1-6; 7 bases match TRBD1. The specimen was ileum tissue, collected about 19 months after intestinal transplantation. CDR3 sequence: CASSYQTGFNSPLHF. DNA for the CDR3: TGTGCCAGCAGTTACCAGACAGGGTTTAATTCACCCCTCCACTTT.